Following are 24 T cell receptor beta chains from one sample sequenced in a study of blood T cells in healthy people across ages. For the second PCR, which ran for about 6 to 11 cycles, a sample-barcoded 5' primer and a J-beta primer mix were used. TCRdb reprocessed the 5' RACE reads via MiXCR and lists one record per CDR3 protein. The data show approximately 820,000 distinct CDR3 sequences, approximately 44% seen once. Source material: blood. The receptors shown here come from a man between 60 and 75 years old in good health.

The V and J genes are TRBV10-3 and TRBJ2-7; D is undetermined. The CDR3 runs to 15 residues. Germline V lookup: CDR1 ENHRY, CDR2 SYGVKD. V was cut by 2 bases and J by 0 bases, with 11 bases left in between. The CDR3 is CAISEDQHYSYEQYF. The DNA of the CDR3 is TGTGCCATCAGTGAGGATCAACATTACTCCTACGAGCAGTACTTC.

V is TRBV7-7 and J is TRBJ2-5; a possible D gene is TRBD1 (6 bases). The CDR3 totals 14 residues. The germline V and J ends were trimmed by 5 bases and 2 bases, with 12 bases remaining between them. The germline V gene encodes CDR1 SSHAT and CDR2 FNYEAQ (reference sequence). The DNA of the CDR3 is TGTGCCAGCAGCGTAAACAGGGTACAAGAGACCCAGTACTTC. Its translation is CASSVNRVQETQYF.

This clonotype has a handful of counts. The genes are TRBV20-1 and TRBJ2-1; 7 bases map to TRBD2. The CDR3 has 11 amino acids. In germline, CDR1 is DFQATT, CDR2 SNEGSKA (reference sequence). Losses at the gene ends were 5 bases for V and 7 bases for J; bases not matched to a gene: 2. The CDR3 region has the DNA TGCAGTGCTCCCGGGGGGAATGAGCAGTTCTTC. Amino acid sequence: CSAPGGNEQFF.

As for this clonotype: One end of the junction fails to match germline, which may point to a read error. V usage is TRBV29-1 and J usage is TRBJ2-2; 7 bases align to TRBD2. The germline V gene encodes CDR1 SQVTM and CDR2 ANQGSEA. The CDR3 extends over 14 amino acids. Written as DNA, the CDR3 is TGCGGCGTGTCGGCGGGGGAGAACACCGGGGAGCTGTTTTTT. Its protein product is CGVSAGENTGELFF.

V gene TRBV7-2 combines with J gene TRBJ2-3; 8 positions match TRBD2. After removal of 10 bases from V and 4 bases from J, the junction contained 10 bases not matched to a gene. The CDR3 is made up of 14 amino acids. Germline V gene data show CDR1 as SGHTA and CDR2 as FQGNSA. For the CDR3, the DNA is TGTGCCATCCACCTCGGGGGGGACGCAGATACGCAGTATTTT. Amino acids: CAIHLGGDADTQYF. Based on the CDR3 plus reference TRBV7-2 and TRBJ2-3, the full variable domain is GAGVSQSPSNKVTEKGKDVELRCDPISGHTALYWYRQSLGQGLEFLIYFQGNSAPDKSGLPSDRFSAERTGGSVSTLTIQRTQQEDSAVYLCAIHLGGDADTQYFGPGTRLTVL.

The V gene is TRBV7-9, the J gene TRBJ2-7; D ambiguous. Germline CDR1 SEHNR, CDR2 FQNEAQ (reference sequence). With 7 bases removed from V and 1 base from J, the gap between germline ends came to 11 bases. This CDR3 comprises 13 residues. As DNA, the CDR3 is TGTGCCAGCACCTACGCCGGTTCCTACGAGCAGTACTTC. It codes for CASTYAGSYEQYF.

The J gene is TRBJ2-5, the V gene TRBV28, with no clear D. Near its end, the DNA agrees better with TRBJ2-7, so the J call may be wrong. The CDR3 is 12 residues long. The germline gives CDR1 MDHEN, CDR2 SYDVKM. The CDR3 spells CASADGVYEQYF. The CDR3, as DNA: TGTGCCAGCGCGGACGGTGTCTACGAGCAGTACTTC.

A few counts support this clonotype. The rearrangement links TRBV7-2 to TRBJ2-1; 8 bases align to TRBD1. The CDR3 runs 15 residues. The V and J ends lost 3 bases and 7 bases, in that order; junction bases with no gene match: 8. CDR1 SGHTA and CDR2 FQGNSA come from the germline V gene. CDR3 nucleotides: TGTGCCAGCAGCTTGCAGGGGGCCCTTGGGAATGAGCAGTTCTTC. Translating it yields CASSLQGALGNEQFF.

The CDR3 DNA sequence: TGCAGTGCTAGATATCTAAAGACAGGGACCTACGAGCAGTACTTC. As protein: CSARYLKTGTYEQYF. The chain recombines TRBV20-1 with TRBJ2-7; TRBD1 aligns across 7 bases. V lost 2 bases and J lost 2; bases outside the gene matches: 9. In germline, CDR1 is DFQATT, CDR2 SNEGSKA (reference sequence). CDR3 size: 15 residues.

This clonotype has more than one count but fewer than ten. This chain joins TRBV5-6 and TRBJ2-5; D may be TRBD1 (5 bases). CDR3 size: 14 residues. The V gene lost 7 bases and the J gene lost 1 base, with 14 bases spanning the gap. Germline lookup yields CDR1 SGHDT and CDR2 YYEEEE. Here the CDR3 DNA reads TGTGCCAGCGCCCCTGGGGCAGGCCAAGAGACCCAGTACTTC. This gives the protein CASAPGAGQETQYF.

This chain joins TRBV12-3 or TRBV12-4 and TRBJ2-4; D is undetermined. V was clipped by 7 bases and J by 13 bases, with 17 bases between them. This CDR3 contains 12 residues. The chain's CDR3 is CASTVPINGQYF. The CDR3 coding sequence is TGTGCCAGCACAGTTCCAATAAACGGGCAGTACTTC.

This clonotype was observed a single time. One junction end does not reproduce the germline sequence, and a read error may be involved. The gene calls are TRBV20-1 and TRBJ2-7; D remains unclear. The CDR3 length is 13 residues. From germline, CDR1 is DFQATT and CDR2 SNEGSKA (reference sequence). The CDR3 spells CGARDDARYEQYF. In nucleotides, the CDR3 is TGCGGTGCTAGAGATGACGCTCGTTACGAGCAGTACTTC.

As regards this clonotype: An end of the junction differs from the germline gene, which may be a read error. The rearrangement uses TRBV12-3 or TRBV12-4 and TRBJ2-2, with a tentative D call TRBD2 (6 bases). The CDR3 consists of 15 residues. CDR3 loop: CANSPRLAGTGELFF. Here the CDR3 DNA reads TGTGCCAACAGTCCCCGACTGGCGGGGACCGGGGAGCTGTTTTTT.

This clonotype showed up just a few times. V usage is TRBV4-3 and J usage is TRBJ1-4; 7 nucleotides align to TRBD1. The CDR3 contains 14 residues. Germline CDR1 is LGHNA and CDR2 is YSLEER. The J segment lost 7 bases and the V segment lost 4 bases, leaving 6 bases of the junction unmatched. CDR3 DNA: TGCGCCAGCAGCCGCCGACAGGGAGGTGAAAAACTGTTTTTT. Its translation is CASSRRQGGEKLFF.

This clonotype has more than one count but fewer than ten. The chain links TRBV5-5 to TRBJ2-3; D remains unclear. The CDR3 extends over 13 amino acids. The germline V gene encodes CDR1 SGHKS and CDR2 YYEKEE (reference sequence). Trimming pared 4 bases from V and 3 bases from J, leaving 9 bases between. The CDR3 protein is CASSAPLTDTQYF. For the CDR3, the DNA is TGTGCCAGCAGCGCCCCCCTGACAGATACGCAGTATTTT.

V usage is TRBV9 and J usage is TRBJ2-2; 9 bases align to TRBD1. The CDR3 is 16 amino acids. With 4 bases clipped from V and 4 bases from J, the junction kept 8 bases outside the gene matches. Per germline, CDR1 SGDLS and CDR2 YYNGEE. CDR3 sequence (DNA): TGTGCCAGCAGCCCAGGGACAGGGTTGGTCACCGGGGAGCTGTTTTTT. It translates to CASSPGTGLVTGELFF.

J is TRBJ2-7 and V is TRBV28, with no clear D. This CDR3 contains 13 residues. The V gene's germline CDR1 is MDHEN and CDR2 SYDVKM. V was pared by 6 bases and J by 0 bases, with 9 bases between. The CDR3 coding sequence is TGTGCCAGCAGCGTGATCGGCTCCTACGAGCAGTACTTC. This gives the protein CASSVIGSYEQYF. Full variable domain (rest looked up from reference TRBV28 and TRBJ2-7): DVKVTQSSRYLVKRTGEKVFLECVQDMDHENMFWYRQDPGLGLRLIYFSYDVKMKEKGDIPEGYSVSREKKERFSLILESASTNQTSMYLCASSVIGSYEQYFGPGTRLTVT.

This clonotype occurred a few times. The chain is built from TRBV13 and TRBJ1-1, with D unclear. The V end was cut by 1 base, the J end by 3 bases, with 9 bases between. The length of the CDR3 is 14 residues. CDR1 is PRHDT, CDR2 FYEKMQ, per germline (reference sequence). CDR3 sequence reads: CASSLVDEDTEAFF. The CDR3 region has the DNA TGTGCCAGCAGCTTAGTCGACGAAGACACTGAAGCTTTCTTT.

This rearrangement joins TRBV20-1 to TRBJ2-5, with 9 nucleotides matching TRBD2. Germline values: CDR1 DFQATT, CDR2 SNEGSKA (reference sequence). V was pared by 4 bases and J by 5 bases, with 11 bases of the junction left unmatched. The CDR3 is 15 amino acids. The CDR3 loop is CSAKAGGGALETQYF. The CDR3 DNA reads TGCAGTGCTAAGGCTGGCGGGGGGGCCTTGGAGACCCAGTACTTC.

This clonotype was counted ten times or more. This chain uses TRBV5-1 with TRBJ2-7; TRBD1 aligns across 12 bases. V gave up 3 bases and J gave up 4 bases; unmatched junction bases: 11. The germline V gene encodes CDR1 SGHRS and CDR2 YFSETQ. This CDR3 has 17 amino acids. The CDR3 DNA sequence: TGCGCCAGCAGCTATTTGTTCCGGGACAGGGGGCTGTACGAGCAGTACTTC. Encoded protein: CASSYLFRDRGLYEQYF.

This clonotype has a handful of counts. The CDR3 DNA sequence: TGTGCCAGCAGCAAAGAGGCAGGGGTCACCGGGGAGCTGTTTTTT. It specifies CASSKEAGVTGELFF. The rearrangement uses TRBV7-6 and TRBJ2-2; maybe TRBD1 (6 bases). Germline V CDR1 and CDR2: SGHVS, FNYEAQ. CDR3 length equals 15 residues. The ends were cut back, 5 bases at V and 4 bases at J, with 14 bases in the middle.

As to this clonotype: This sequence may be a read error, since a much larger clone differs from it by one base. The V and J genes are TRBV11-2 and TRBJ2-1; D is perhaps TRBD2 (6 bases). Germline lookup yields CDR1 SGHAT and CDR2 FQNNGV. The CDR3 sequence is 12 residues long. The CDR3 spells CSSSLHGTYQFF. The CDR3 coding sequence is TGTTCCAGCAGCTTACACGGGACTTATCAGTTCTTC.

V gene TRBV28 combines with J gene TRBJ1-2; TRBD1 matches at 7 bases. The CDR3 has 13 residues. V was pared by 7 bases and J by 4 bases, with 6 bases of the junction left unmatched. Germline CDR1 and CDR2: MDHEN and SYDVKM. In DNA form, the CDR3 reads TGTGCCAGCACAGGGGGGCTTGGCTATGGCTACACCTTC. Translated: CASTGGLGYGYTF.

This clonotype was counted only a few times. The chain combines TRBV7-2 with TRBJ1-6, with D unclear. Trimming cost V 1 base and J 6 bases, with 13 bases left between them. Germline CDR1 reads SGHTA; CDR2 reads FQGNSA. There are 16 residues in the CDR3. Here the CDR3 reads CASSLEGRSGNSPLHF. The CDR3 DNA follows: TGTGCCAGCAGCTTAGAAGGCAGGTCGGGTAATTCACCCCTCCACTTT.